A single sample is the source of the 28 T cell receptor beta chains below, sequenced in a study of blood T cell repertoires in COVID-19. The data were produced by immunoSEQ multiplex PCR, yet TCRdb's version contains in-frame clones alone and is incomplete. The sample lists under 200,000 clones, 88% seen once, with approximately 1.5% in the top ten. The material sequenced was peripheral blood. These receptors all stem from a man younger than 35 with active or convalescent COVID-19.

V is TRBV7-3 and J is TRBJ2-3, with TRBD2 identical over 9 bases. CDR1 is SGHTA and CDR2 is FQGTGA in the germline V gene. V was clipped by 4 bases and J by 3 bases; unmatched bases: 8. The CDR3 runs to 16 residues. CDR3 sequence reads: CASSYNGGRATDTQYF. As DNA, the CDR3 is TGTGCCAGCAGCTATAACGGCGGGAGGGCTACAGATACGCAGTATTTT.

The chain links TRBV15 to TRBJ2-2; 7 bases map to TRBD1. Germline V lookup: CDR1 LNHNV, CDR2 YYDKDF (reference sequence). V lost 5 bases, J lost 4 bases, and 7 bases stayed unmatched. This CDR3 has 15 amino acids. CDR3 loop: CATSPDRAGTGELFF. The CDR3 DNA reads as TGTGCCACCAGCCCTGACAGGGCAGGCACCGGGGAGCTGTTTTTT.

The chain recombines TRBV7-2 with TRBJ2-1; 8 bases fit TRBD2. CDR1 is SGHTA, CDR2 FQGNSA, per germline. The CDR3 totals 16 residues. J gave up 0 bases and V 1 base, and 2 bases lay outside the gene matches. The CDR3 DNA follows: TGTGCCAGCAGCTTAGTCGGGGGGGTCTCCTACAATGAGCAGTTCTTC. This codes for CASSLVGGVSYNEQFF.

The chain joins TRBV2 to TRBJ2-3; TRBD2 aligns across 10 bases. The V segment lost 1 base and the J segment 6 bases; nucleotides outside the gene matches: 4. Per the germline V gene, CDR1 is SNHLY and CDR2 is FYNNEI. The CDR3 sequence is 15 residues long. The CDR3 loop is CASSEGLAGRDTQYF. DNA of the CDR3: TGTGCCAGCAGTGAAGGACTAGCGGGCAGGGATACGCAGTATTTT.

This chain links TRBV19 with TRBJ1-5; TRBD1 matches at 8 bases. The CDR3 totals 13 residues. From germline, CDR1 is LNHDA and CDR2 SQIVND (reference sequence). Unmatched junction bases numbered 3, after V lost 4 bases and J lost 7 bases. Here the CDR3 DNA reads TGTGCCAGTAGTAGACAGGGGTTCCAGCCCCAGCATTTT. Translated: CASSRQGFQPQHF.

The chain carries TRBV6-1 and TRBJ2-5; no definite D call. V lost 0 bases and J lost 4, with 6 bases in between. The CDR3 is made up of 13 amino acids. Germline V CDR1 and CDR2: MNHNS, SASEGT. CDR3 DNA sequence: TGTGCCAGCAGTGAAGCTCTAATAGAGACCCAGTACTTC. Its protein is CASSEALIETQYF.

The rearrangement joins TRBV4-3 to TRBJ2-7, with D possibly matching TRBD2 (6 bases). V lost 0 bases and J 5 bases, leaving 8 bases between the germline ends. This CDR3 has 13 residues. Per germline, CDR1 LGHNA and CDR2 YSLEER. The chain's CDR3 is CASSQDRGNEQYF. The CDR3 DNA reads TGCGCCAGCAGCCAAGATCGGGGGAACGAGCAGTACTTC.

The chain recombines TRBV7-9 with TRBJ1-2; 7 bases fit TRBD1. The trim removed 1 base at V and 8 bases at J, leaving 7 bases unmatched. Germline CDR1 and CDR2: SEHNR and FQNEAQ (reference sequence). The CDR3 contains 14 residues. In nucleotides, the CDR3 is TGTGCCAGCAGCTTAGGTCGCAGGGGGAACGGCTACACCTTC. Amino acid sequence: CASSLGRRGNGYTF.

This chain connects TRBV6-5 to TRBJ1-1, with a weak D call TRBD1 (6 bases). The CDR3 runs 11 residues. CDR1 is MNHEY, CDR2 SVGAGI, per germline. V shed 6 bases and J shed 13 bases, with 15 bases lying between them. The CDR3 DNA is TGTGCCAGCAGCACGAGGGGGATTGTTTTCTTT. Its translation is CASSTRGIVFF.

V gene TRBV6-1 combines with J gene TRBJ1-1; TRBD1 is a possible D gene (5 bases). Germline values: CDR1 MNHNS, CDR2 SASEGT. This CDR3 is built from 14 residues. Between the trimmed V and J ends, which lost 3 bases and 2 bases, there was a span of 10 bases. Written as DNA, the CDR3 is TGTGCCAGCAGTGAGCAGGGAACCAACACTGAAGCTTTCTTT. This encodes CASSEQGTNTEAFF.

This clone was seen only a few times. The chain joins TRBV5-1 to TRBJ1-2, with 8 bases fitting TRBD1. The CDR3 has 15 amino acids. CDR1 and CDR2 (germline): SGHRS, YFSETQ. The J segment lost 6 bases and the V segment lost 4 bases, leaving 11 bases of the junction unmatched. CDR3 sequence: CASSRNRDRLNGYTF. The DNA of the CDR3 is TGCGCCAGCAGCCGAAACAGGGACAGGTTAAATGGCTACACCTTC.

The chain employs TRBV5-4 and TRBJ1-6, with TRBD1 as a possible D gene (6 bases). V gave up 0 bases and J gave up 7 bases, with 14 bases separating them. The CDR3 runs to 16 residues. Germline CDR1 and CDR2: SGHNT and YYREEE (reference sequence). The CDR3 DNA reads TGTGCCAGCAGCTTGGCCAGGGGATCGGGCAATTCACCCCTCCACTTT. Translation: CASSLARGSGNSPLHF. The full variable domain, in which reference TRBV5-4 and TRBJ1-6 provide the parts outside the CDR3, is ETGVTQSPTHLIKTRGQQVTLRCSSQSGHNTVSWYQQALGQGPQFIFQYYREEENGRGNFPPRFSGLQFPNYSSELNVNALELDDSALYLCASSLARGSGNSPLHFGNGTRLTVT.

This chain uses TRBV5-6 with TRBJ1-1; TRBD1 aligns across 9 bases. The CDR3 has 13 amino acids. In germline, CDR1 is SGHDT, CDR2 YYEEEE. Losses at the gene ends were 4 bases for V and 11 bases for J; bases not matched to a gene: 9. As DNA, the CDR3 is TGTGCCAGCAGCCCCACTAACAGGGGGCGGGCTTTCTTT. It specifies CASSPTNRGRAFF. Full variable domain (rest looked up from reference TRBV5-6 and TRBJ1-1): DAGVTQSPTHLIKTRGQQVTLRCSPKSGHDTVSWYQQALGQGPQFIFQYYEEEERQRGNFPDRFSGHQFPNYSSELNVNALLLGDSALYLCASSPTNRGRAFFGQGTRLTVV.

The chain carries TRBV6-2 or TRBV6-3 and TRBJ2-3; 11 nucleotides align to TRBD2. The germline gives CDR1 MNHEY, CDR2 SVGEGT. This CDR3 contains 14 residues. Trimming cost V 6 bases and J 6 bases; bases outside gene matches: 5. The CDR3 DNA is TGTGCCAGCAGCCTACTAGCGGGGGCGGATACGCAGTATTTT. Translated: CASSLLAGADTQYF.

The CDR3 loop reads CASSWNGGTEAFF. The CDR3 DNA follows: TGCGCCAGCAGCTGGAACGGGGGGACTGAAGCTTTCTTT. V and J are TRBV5-1 and TRBJ1-1; tentatively, D is TRBD1 (5 bases). The CDR3 has 13 amino acids. CDR1 and CDR2 from the germline V gene are SGHRS and YFSETQ. V lost 3 bases and J lost 5, with 11 bases in between.

This chain uses TRBV11-2 with TRBJ2-3; the D gene is possibly TRBD2 (6 bases). Germline V gene sequence: CDR1 SGHAT, CDR2 FQNNGV. There are 14 residues in the CDR3. Trimming stripped 5 bases from V and 0 bases from J, with 9 bases between. Here the CDR3 DNA reads TGTGCCAGCAGCGCGGGACTCAGCACAGATACGCAGTATTTT. Translated, it gives CASSAGLSTDTQYF.

The CDR3 DNA is TGTGCCAGCAGCAAATCCACCGTAAGCCCCGGGACTAGCGGGAGGCAAGAGACCCAGTACTTC. This encodes CASSKSTVSPGTSGRQETQYF. This chain connects TRBV21-1 to TRBJ2-5; the D call in the table, TRBD2, was not verified against the DNA. TRBV21-1 is a pseudogene locus. The CDR3 contains 21 residues.

The chain combines TRBV30 with TRBJ1-1; 8 bases map to TRBD1. The V and J ends lost 4 bases and 7 bases, in that order; junction bases with no gene match: 14. Germline CDR1 GTSNPN, CDR2 SVGIG (reference sequence). The CDR3 has 15 residues. The chain's CDR3 is CAWKRTRTGSGEAFF. As DNA, the CDR3 is TGTGCCTGGAAGAGAACCAGGACAGGGAGCGGTGAAGCTTTCTTT.

The chain is built from TRBV6-5 and TRBJ1-2; D is perhaps TRBD1 (6 bases). Germline V gives CDR1 MNHEY, CDR2 SVGAGI. The CDR3 loop spans 13 amino acids. Trimming shortened V by 6 bases and J by 4 bases, and 12 bases separated the two germline ends. The CDR3 DNA is TGTGCCAGCAGGCCTCAGGGGACCTATGGCTACACCTTC. Amino acids: CASRPQGTYGYTF.

The genes are TRBV7-9 and TRBJ2-5; possible D gene TRBD2, 8 bases. This CDR3 is built from 16 residues. Per germline, CDR1 SEHNR and CDR2 FQNEAQ (reference sequence). V lost 5 bases and J lost 5, with 21 bases in between. In DNA, the CDR3 is TGTGCCAGCAGCCCTCCTCTAGTAGCGGGACAGGAGACCCAGTACTTC. Its protein is CASSPPLVAGQETQYF.

CDR3 amino acids: CAARGEYYEQYF. CDR3 DNA: TGTGCAGCCCGCGGGGAGTACTACGAGCAGTACTTC. The chain has TRBV6-5 and TRBJ2-7; perhaps TRBD2 as D (6 bases). CDR1 is MNHEY, CDR2 SVGAGI, per germline. The CDR3 spans 12 residues.

V is TRBV7-9 and J is TRBJ2-1; 11 bases are shared with TRBD2. Germline CDR1 and CDR2: SEHNR and FQNEAQ (reference sequence). The length of the CDR3 is 15 residues. Trimming cost V 5 bases and J 4 bases; bases outside gene matches: 4. The CDR3 protein is CASSLGTSGYNEQFF. Written as DNA, the CDR3 is TGTGCCAGCAGCCTCGGGACTAGCGGTTACAATGAGCAGTTCTTC. The entire variable domain, with the rest obtained from reference TRBV7-9 and TRBJ2-1, is as follows: DTGVSQNPRHKITKRGQNVTFRCDPISEHNRLYWYRQTLGQGPEFLTYFQNEAQLEKSRLLSDRFSAERPKGSFSTLEIQRTEQGDSAMYLCASSLGTSGYNEQFFGPGTRLTVL.

The chain links TRBV19 to TRBJ2-3; D is perhaps TRBD2 (6 bases). The CDR3 is made up of 12 amino acids. The V and J ends lost 8 bases and 2 bases respectively, with 8 bases between them. CDR1 is LNHDA and CDR2 is SQIVND in the germline V gene (reference sequence). CDR3 nucleotide sequence: TGTGCCAGTGCGGGGTACACAGATACGCAGTATTTT. The encoded protein is CASAGYTDTQYF.

The chain joins TRBV7-3 to TRBJ1-1; D ambiguous. Germline V gives CDR1 SGHTA, CDR2 FQGTGA. This CDR3 region has 13 residues. The V end was cut by 2 bases, the J end by 1 base, with 5 bases between. CDR3 in amino acids: CASSLLSNTEAFF. For the CDR3, the DNA is TGTGCCAGCAGCTTATTATCGAACACTGAAGCTTTCTTT.

This chain links TRBV4-2 with TRBJ2-3; 11 bases align to TRBD2. V shed 1 base, J shed 5 bases, and the junction held 5 bases outside the gene matches. Germline CDR1 and CDR2: LGHNA and YNFKEQ. This CDR3 has 16 residues. CDR3 loop: CASSQVASGRIDTQYF. DNA for the CDR3: TGTGCCAGCAGCCAAGTTGCTAGCGGGAGGATAGATACGCAGTATTTT.

The chain carries TRBV9 and TRBJ2-5; 8 positions match TRBD2. V lost 3 bases to trimming and J lost 5 bases; unmatched junction nucleotides: 6. The CDR3 has 14 amino acids. The germline gives CDR1 SGDLS, CDR2 YYNGEE. CDR3 in amino acids: CASSAGLEGETQYF. In nucleotides, the CDR3 is TGTGCCAGCAGCGCGGGACTAGAAGGGGAGACCCAGTACTTC.

V and J are TRBV7-3 and TRBJ2-3, with 11 bases that match TRBD2. J lost 6 bases, V lost 2 bases, and 4 bases had no gene match. Germline loops: CDR1 SGHTA, CDR2 FQGTGA. CDR3 length equals 15 residues. The CDR3 protein is CASSLLAGGSDTQYF. CDR3 sequence (DNA): TGTGCCAGCAGCTTACTAGCGGGAGGTTCGGATACGCAGTATTTT.

The chain couples TRBV6-5 to TRBJ1-2; D is uncertain. Trimming took 0 bases from V and 8 from J, leaving 19 bases between them. Looked up from germline, CDR1 is MNHEY and CDR2 is SVGAGI. The CDR3 contains 16 residues. The CDR3 loop reads CASSYSMTKWMRGYTF. CDR3 DNA: TGTGCCAGCAGTTACTCGATGACCAAGTGGATGCGGGGCTACACCTTC.